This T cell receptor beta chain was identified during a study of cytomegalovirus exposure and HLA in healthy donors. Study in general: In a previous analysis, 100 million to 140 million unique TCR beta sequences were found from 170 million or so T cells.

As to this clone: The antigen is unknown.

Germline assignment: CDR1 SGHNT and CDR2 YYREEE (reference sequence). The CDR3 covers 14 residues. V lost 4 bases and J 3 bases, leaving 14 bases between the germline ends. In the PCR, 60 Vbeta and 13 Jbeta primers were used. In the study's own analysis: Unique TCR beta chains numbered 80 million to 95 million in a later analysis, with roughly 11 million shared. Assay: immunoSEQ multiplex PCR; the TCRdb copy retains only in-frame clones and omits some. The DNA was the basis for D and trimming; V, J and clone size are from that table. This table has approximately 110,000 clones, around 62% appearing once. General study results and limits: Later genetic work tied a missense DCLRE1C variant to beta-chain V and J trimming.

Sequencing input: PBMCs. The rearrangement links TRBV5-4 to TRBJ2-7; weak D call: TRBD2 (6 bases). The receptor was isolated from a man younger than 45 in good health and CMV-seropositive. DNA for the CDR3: TGTGCCAGCAGCACCCGGACTACCGACTACGAGCAGTACTTC. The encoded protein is CASSTRTTDYEQYF.